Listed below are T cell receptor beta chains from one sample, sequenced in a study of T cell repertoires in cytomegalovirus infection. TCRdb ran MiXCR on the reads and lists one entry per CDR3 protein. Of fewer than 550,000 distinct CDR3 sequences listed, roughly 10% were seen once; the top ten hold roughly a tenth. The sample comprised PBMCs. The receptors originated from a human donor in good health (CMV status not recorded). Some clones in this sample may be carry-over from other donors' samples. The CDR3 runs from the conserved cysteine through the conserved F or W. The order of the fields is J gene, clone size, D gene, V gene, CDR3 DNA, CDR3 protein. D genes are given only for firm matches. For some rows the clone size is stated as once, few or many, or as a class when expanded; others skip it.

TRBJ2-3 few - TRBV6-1 TGTGCCAGCACTTCCTCAGGAGGGGCAGATACGCAGTATTTT CASTSSGGADTQYF
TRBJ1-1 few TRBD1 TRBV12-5 TGTGCTAGTGCCTCCCTCAACAGGGGGAATACTGAAGCTTTCTTT CASASLNRGNTEAFF
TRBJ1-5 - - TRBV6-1 TGTGCCAGCAGGGTGTTCCTTGGTTCGTATCAGCCCCAGCATTTT CASRVFLGSYQPQHF
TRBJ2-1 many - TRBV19 TGTGCCAGTTTTAGCGGAGTCAGCTCCTACAATGAGCAGTTCTTC CASFSGVSSYNEQFF
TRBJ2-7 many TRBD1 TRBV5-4 TGTGCCAGCAGCTTATCCAGGGGGTTCTCCTACGAGCAGTACTTC CASSLSRGFSYEQYF
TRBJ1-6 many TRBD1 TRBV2 TGTGCCAGCAGTCAGGACAGGGAAGCTAGCTCACCCCTCCACTTT CASSQDREASSPLHF
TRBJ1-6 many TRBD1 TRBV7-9 TGTGCCAGCAGCTTAGGAAACTACCAGGGGGCGGTCGGGAATTCACCCCTCCACTTT CASSLGNYQGAVGNSPLHF
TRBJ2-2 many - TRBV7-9 TGTGCCAGCAGCGCACGGCGGGACAGAGAGTACCCCGGGGAGCTGTTTTTT CASSARRDREYPGELFF
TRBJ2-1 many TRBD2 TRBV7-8 TGTGCCAGCAGCTTAGCGCAAACTAGCGGGGGGGCGTCCTACAATGAGCAGTTCTTC CASSLAQTSGGASYNEQFF
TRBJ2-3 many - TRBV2 TGTGCCAGCAGGGGAGCCCGAACAGATACGCAGTATTTT CASRGARTDTQYF
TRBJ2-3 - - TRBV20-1 TGCAGTGCTCCCAGCGCGGTTGGCACGATCACAGATACGCAGTATTTT CSAPSAVGTITDTQYF
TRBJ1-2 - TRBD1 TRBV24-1 TGTGCCACCAGTCCAGGACAGGGAGGCTACACCTTC CATSPGQGGYTF
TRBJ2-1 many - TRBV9 TGTGCCAGCAGCCCAACAGGGACCCTGAGGAATGAGCAGTTCTTC CASSPTGTLRNEQFF
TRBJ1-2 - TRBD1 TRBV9 TGTGCCAGCAGCGATGTCCGACAGGGCCTCACTGGCTACACCTTC CASSDVRQGLTGYTF
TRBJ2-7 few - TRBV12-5 TGTGCTAGTGGTTTGGGACAGGATCGCGAGCAGTACTTC CASGLGQDREQYF
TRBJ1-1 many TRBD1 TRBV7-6 TGTGCCAGCAGCTCCCCCTCAGGACAGGTACTCACTGAAGCTTTCTTT CASSSPSGQVLTEAFF
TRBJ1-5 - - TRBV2 TGTGCCAGCAGCCGGGACCACAATCAGCCCCAGCATTTT CASSRDHNQPQHF
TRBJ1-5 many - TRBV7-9 TGTGCCAGCAGCCGGGGGGGACAGCCCCAGCATTTT CASSRGGQPQHF
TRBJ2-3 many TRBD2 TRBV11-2 TGTGCCAGCATGGGACTAGCGGGAGGATTCGCAGATACGCAGTATTTT CASMGLAGGFADTQYF
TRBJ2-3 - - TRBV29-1 TGCAGCGTCCTCCGGGAAAGGGGAGATACGCAGTATTTT CSVLRERGDTQYF
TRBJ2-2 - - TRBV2 TGTGCCAGCAGCCTCCGGGACTTCTCAACCTGGGGGGAGCTGTTTTTT CASSLRDFSTWGELFF
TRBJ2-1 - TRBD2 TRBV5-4 TGTGCCAGCAGCTGGGGACTAGCGGGAGGACTTGGCAATGAGCAGTTCTTC CASSWGLAGGLGNEQFF
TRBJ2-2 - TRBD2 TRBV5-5 TGTGCCAGCAGCCAGCGGGAGGTGGGCGGGGAGCTGTTTTTT CASSQREVGGELFF
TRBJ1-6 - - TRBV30 TGTGCCTGGAGTGAACAGGGCGATTCACCCCTCCACTTT CAWSEQGDSPLHF
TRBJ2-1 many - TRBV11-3 TGTGCCAGCAGCTTAGTCGGTTCCTCCTACAATGAGCAGTTCTTC CASSLVGSSYNEQFF
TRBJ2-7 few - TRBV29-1 TGCAGCGTCGGAAGGGGACGCTCCTACGAGCAGTACTTC CSVGRGRSYEQYF
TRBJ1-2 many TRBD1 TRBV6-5 TGTGCCAGCAGTTACCAAACAGGGGGCGCTCCGTATGGCTACACCTTC CASSYQTGGAPYGYTF
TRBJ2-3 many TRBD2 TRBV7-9 TGTGCCAGCAGCTTGGTGCTAGCGGAAGCTAATACGCAGTATTTT CASSLVLAEANTQYF
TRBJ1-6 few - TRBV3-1 TGTGCCAGCAGCCAAGATGGATTCACCCTCCACTTT CASSQDGFTLHF
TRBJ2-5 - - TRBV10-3 TGTGCCATCAGGGATTTACCTCAAGAGACCCAGTACTTC CAIRDLPQETQYF
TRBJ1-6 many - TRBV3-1 TGTGCCAGCAGCCAAGGCCGGGCCGTCCTCCACTTT CASSQGRAVLHF
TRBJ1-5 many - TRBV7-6 TGTGCCAGCAGCGGCCCTTTCCAGCCCCAGCATTTT CASSGPFQPQHF
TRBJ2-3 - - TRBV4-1 TGCGCCAGCAGCCCCCCCGCAGATACGCAGTATTTT CASSPPADTQYF
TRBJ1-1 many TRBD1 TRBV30 TGTGCCTGGGCCGGGACAGGCATCGCGGCTTTCTTT CAWAGTGIAAFF
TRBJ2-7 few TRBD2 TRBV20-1 TGCAGTGCTCGTGGCTTGGGGGGGAGCTCCTACGAGCAGTACTTC CSARGLGGSSYEQYF
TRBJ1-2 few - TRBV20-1 TGCAGTGCTAGAGATAGCGGTCGCTATGGCTACACCTTC CSARDSGRYGYTF
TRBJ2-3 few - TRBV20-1 TGCAGTGCGCAGACCGGGACATTTCTCACAGATACGCAGTATTTT CSAQTGTFLTDTQYF
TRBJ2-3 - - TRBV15 TGTGCCACCAGCAGAGATCCGAGGCCCACAGATACGCAGTATTTT CATSRDPRPTDTQYF
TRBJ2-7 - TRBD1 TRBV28 TGTGCCAGCAGTTCGCCCGGGACAGGGGTATCCTACGAGCAGTACTTC CASSSPGTGVSYEQYF
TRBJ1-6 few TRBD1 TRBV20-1 TGCAGTGCCAAGGACAGGGGGTTGTATTCACCCCTCCACTTT CSAKDRGLYSPLHF
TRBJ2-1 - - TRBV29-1 TGCAGCGCCAAACAGGGTTCGGGCCCATACAATGAGCAGTTCTTC CSAKQGSGPYNEQFF
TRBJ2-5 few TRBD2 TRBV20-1 TGCAGTGCTAGAGATGGCGGACTAGCGGGACTACGTCAAGAGACCCAGTACTTC CSARDGGLAGLRQETQYF
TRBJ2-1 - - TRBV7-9 TGTGCCAGCAGCTTAACGGACCACCAGTTCTTC CASSLTDHQFF
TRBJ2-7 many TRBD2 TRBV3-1 TGTGCCAGCAGCCAATCTAGCGGGGGGGGGTACGAGCAGTACTTC CASSQSSGGGYEQYF
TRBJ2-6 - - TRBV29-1 TGCAGCGTTGATAGTGCCTCTGGGGCCAACGTCCTGACTTTC CSVDSASGANVLTF
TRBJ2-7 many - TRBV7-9 TGTGCCAGCAGTCTACAGGGAGCGATCTACGAGCAGTACTTC CASSLQGAIYEQYF
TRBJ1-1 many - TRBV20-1 TGCAGTGCTAGAGATGCCCGGAATATGAACACTGAAGCTTTCTTT CSARDARNMNTEAFF
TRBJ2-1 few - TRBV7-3 TGTGCCAGCAGCCCAGGAGATTACAATGAGCAGTTCTTC CASSPGDYNEQFF
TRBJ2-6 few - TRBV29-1 TGCAGCGTAGAATCCCTAGTCTCTGGGGCCAACGTCCTGACTTTC CSVESLVSGANVLTF
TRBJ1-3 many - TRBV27 TGTGCCAGCGGAAGTCCGGCAGAGGGAAACACCATATATTTT CASGSPAEGNTIYF
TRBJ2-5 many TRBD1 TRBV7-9 TGTGCCAGCAGCTCCGGGACAGGGTTTCAAGAGACCCAGTACTTC CASSSGTGFQETQYF
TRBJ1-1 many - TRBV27 TGTGCCAGCAGTCGCCGACCGCAGGCGAGGGCTGAAGCTTTCTTT CASSRRPQARAEAFF
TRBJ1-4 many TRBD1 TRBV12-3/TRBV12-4 TGTGCCAGCAGTCCCTCGGGACAGGGGCACCTATTTCGAGAAAAACTGTTTTTT CASSPSGQGHLFREKLFF